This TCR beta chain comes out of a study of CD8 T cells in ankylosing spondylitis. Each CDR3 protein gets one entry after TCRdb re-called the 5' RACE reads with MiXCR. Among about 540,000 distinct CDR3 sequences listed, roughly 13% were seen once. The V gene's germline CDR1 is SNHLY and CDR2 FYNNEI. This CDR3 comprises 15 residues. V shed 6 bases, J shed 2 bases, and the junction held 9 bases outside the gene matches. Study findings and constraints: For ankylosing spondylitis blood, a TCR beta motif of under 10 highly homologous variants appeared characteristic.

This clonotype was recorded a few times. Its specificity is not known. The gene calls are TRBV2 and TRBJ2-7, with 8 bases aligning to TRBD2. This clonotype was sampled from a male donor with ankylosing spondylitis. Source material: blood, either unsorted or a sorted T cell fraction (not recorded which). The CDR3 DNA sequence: TGTGCCAGCAGAGAGACTAGCGTACAGACCTACGAGCAGTACTTC. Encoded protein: CASRETSVQTYEQYF.